The rows below give T cell receptor beta chains drawn from one sample of a study of CD8+CD57+ T cells in acquired aplastic anemia. One entry per CDR3 protein, called by TCRdb with MiXCR from the reads. The sample includes 200,000 to 250,000 distinct CDR3 sequences, around 49% of them seen just once. The sequenced sample was sorted CD4+, CD8+, or CD8+CD57+ T cells (not recorded which) from PBMCs. These receptor sequences come from a human donor with aplastic anemia. CDR3s include the opening cysteine and the closing phenylalanine or tryptophan. Each record gives: clone size, D gene, J gene, V gene, CDR3 protein, CDR3 DNA. A D gene is named only where the DNA matches it firmly. A clone size is listed for some rows: how often the clone was seen (once, few, many), or a class if it is expanded.

once,.,TRBJ2-1,TRBV5-1,CASSRESSGNNEQFF,TGCGCCAGCAGCCGCGAAAGTTCGGGGAACAATGAGCAGTTCTTC
many,.,TRBJ2-2,TRBV12-3/TRBV12-4,CASNTLKRELFF,TGTGCCAGCAACACCCTCAAACGGGAGCTGTTTTTT
.,TRBD1,TRBJ1-2,TRBV27,CASSPQKGAYGYTF,TGTGCCAGCAGTCCCCAGAAGGGGGCCTATGGCTACACCTTC
.,.,TRBJ1-6,TRBV19,CASSIFRGGDSPLHF,TGTGCCAGTAGTATTTTCCGGGGGGGCGATTCACCCCTCCACTTT
many,TRBD1,TRBJ2-3,TRBV20-1,CSARDPGRGTDTQYF,TGCAGTGCTAGAGATCCCGGCAGGGGGACAGATACGCAGTATTTT
.,TRBD1,TRBJ2-1,TRBV7-2,CASSLEGTGEQFF,TGTGCCAGCAGCTTAGAGGGGACAGGGGAGCAGTTCTTC
many,.,TRBJ2-5,TRBV20-1,CSASFGETQYF,TGCAGTGCTAGTTTTGGGGAGACCCAGTACTTC
many,TRBD1,TRBJ1-2,TRBV5-1,CASTQGQGLSNYGYTF,TGCGCCAGCACCCAGGGACAGGGGCTATCTAACTATGGCTACACCTTC
.,TRBD2,TRBJ2-1,TRBV29-1,CSVRGGPNEQFF,TGCAGCGTTAGGGGAGGGCCCAATGAGCAGTTCTTC
.,TRBD1,TRBJ2-7,TRBV2,CASRIDRVRYEQYF,TGTGCCAGCAGGATAGACAGGGTAAGGTACGAGCAGTACTTC
many,.,TRBJ1-2,TRBV6-5,CASSYGEQMSGYTF,TGTGCCAGCAGTTACGGGGAGCAAATGTCGGGCTACACCTTC
many,.,TRBJ1-2,TRBV7-9,CASSRKPDSNYGYTF,TGTGCCAGCAGCCGAAAACCGGACAGCAACTATGGCTACACCTTC
many,TRBD1,TRBJ1-2,TRBV5-8,CASSDRGANYGYTF,TGTGCCAGCAGCGACAGGGGCGCAAACTATGGCTACACCTTC
.,TRBD1,TRBJ2-7,TRBV5-1,CASTLNRGYEQYF,TGCGCCAGCACCCTAAACAGGGGCTACGAGCAGTACTTC
.,.,TRBJ2-7,TRBV25-1,CASSAGSGYEQYF,TGTGCCAGCAGCGCGGGGAGCGGCTACGAGCAGTACTTC
.,TRBD1,TRBJ1-6,TRBV5-1,CASSIGQGAYSPLHF,TGCGCCAGCAGCATAGGACAGGGGGCTTATTCACCCCTCCACTTT
many,.,TRBJ1-1,TRBV11-2,CASSLGTGNTEAFF,TGTGCCAGCAGCTTAGGGACTGGGAACACTGAAGCTTTCTTT
many,.,TRBJ1-2,TRBV7-9,CASSVVDYGYTF,TGTGCCAGCAGTGTGGTTGACTATGGCTACACCTTC
.,.,TRBJ2-1,TRBV3-1,CASSQESVYNEQFF,TGTGCCAGCAGCCAAGAAAGTGTTTACAATGAGCAGTTCTTC
.,.,TRBJ1-2,TRBV20-1,CSAREDYGYTF,TGCAGTGCTAGAGAGGACTATGGCTACACCTTC
few,TRBD2,TRBJ2-3,TRBV12-3/TRBV12-4,CASSLSGGTDTQYF,TGTGCCAGCAGCTTAAGCGGGGGCACAGATACGCAGTATTTT
many,.,TRBJ1-6,TRBV3-1,CASSQLTSSNSPLHF,TGTGCCAGCAGCCAATTAACGAGTAGCAATTCACCCCTCCACTTT
.,.,TRBJ1-1,TRBV7-9,CASSLVGTSNTEAFF,TGTGCCAGCAGCTTGGTTGGGACATCGAACACTGAAGCTTTCTTT
.,.,TRBJ1-6,TRBV7-3,CASSLTRDGDSPLHF,TGTGCCAGCAGCTTAACAAGGGACGGAGATTCACCCCTCCACTTT
many,.,TRBJ1-2,TRBV5-8,CASSLGGRNYGYTF,TGTGCCAGCAGCTTGGGGGGGAGAAACTATGGCTACACCTTC
.,.,TRBJ2-3,TRBV5-4,CASSLALSDTQYF,TGTGCCAGCAGCTTGGCCTTGTCAGATACGCAGTATTTT
.,TRBD2,TRBJ2-2,TRBV5-1,CASSLVAGGPGELFF,TGCGCCAGCAGCTTGGTAGCGGGAGGGCCTGGGGAGCTGTTTTTT
.,.,TRBJ1-2,TRBV7-9,CASSLALAGNYGYTF,TGTGCCAGCAGCTTAGCCCTAGCAGGAAACTATGGCTACACCTTC
.,TRBD1,TRBJ1-6,TRBV9,CASSRGGSGSPLHF,TGTGCCAGCAGCCGAGGGGGCAGTGGCTCACCCCTCCACTTT
once,TRBD1,TRBJ1-4,TRBV25-1,CASSEGNRGSEKLFF,TGTGCCAGCAGTGAAGGGAACAGGGGCTCTGAAAAACTGTTTTTT
.,.,TRBJ1-2,TRBV4-1,CASSQPGGYTF,TGCGCCAGCAGCCAACCAGGCGGCTACACCTTC
.,.,TRBJ2-2,TRBV9,CASSDQTVPGELFF,TGTGCCAGCAGTGACCAGACAGTCCCTGGGGAGCTGTTTTTT
once,TRBD1,TRBJ1-6,TRBV19,CASRLQGTQIPNSPLHF,TGTGCCAGTAGATTACAGGGGACACAGATACCCAATTCACCCCTCCACTTT
.,TRBD1,TRBJ1-1,TRBV7-2,CASSPGTGHTEAFF,TGTGCCAGCAGCCCCGGGACAGGGCACACTGAAGCTTTCTTT
many,.,TRBJ2-5,TRBV4-1,CASSQEGTSSRPRETQYF,TGCGCCAGCAGCCAAGAGGGTACTAGCTCCCGCCCACGGGAGACCCAGTACTTC
.,.,TRBJ1-5,TRBV10-1,CASSPDRQETQHF,TGCGCCAGCAGCCCGGACAGACAAGAGACCCAGCATTTT
.,.,TRBJ1-2,TRBV19,CASSSPHGAGGYTF,TGTGCCAGTAGTTCCCCCCATGGGGCAGGTGGCTACACCTTC
many,.,TRBJ1-1,TRBV25-1,CASSEYGGTYMNTEAFF,TGTGCCAGCAGTGAATATGGAGGTACCTACATGAACACTGAAGCTTTCTTT
.,TRBD2,TRBJ2-7,TRBV20-1,CSALPWSGDTYEQYF,TGCAGTGCTCTCCCTTGGAGCGGGGATACCTACGAGCAGTACTTC
.,.,TRBJ1-3,TRBV10-3,CAIGGSGNTIYF,TGTGCCATCGGGGGCTCTGGAAACACCATATATTTT
.,.,TRBJ2-3,TRBV7-9,CASSLDYTDTQYF,TGTGCCAGCAGCTTGGACTACACAGATACGCAGTATTTT
.,.,TRBJ1-2,TRBV19,CASSGGINYGYTF,TGTGCCAGTAGTGGGGGAATTAACTATGGCTACACCTTC
.,.,TRBJ1-5,TRBV7-6,CASSSFYEQPQHF,TGTGCCAGCAGCTCCTTCTACGAGCAGCCCCAGCATTTT
.,.,TRBJ2-7,TRBV25-1,CASTQDTTYEQYF,TGTGCCAGCACCCAGGACACTACCTACGAGCAGTACTTC
many,.,TRBJ1-2,TRBV11-1,CASSQDSYGYTF,TGTGCCAGCAGCCAAGACAGCTATGGCTACACCTTC
.,.,TRBJ2-7,TRBV15,CATSRGPAQGGRNEQYF,TGTGCCACCAGCAGAGGACCCGCGCAGGGAGGTAGGAACGAGCAGTACTTC
many,TRBD2,TRBJ2-3,TRBV5-1,CASQLQTSGLRDTQYF,TGCGCCAGCCAGCTGCAGACTAGCGGGTTAAGAGATACGCAGTATTTT
many,.,TRBJ2-3,TRBV20-1,CSASRASTDTQYF,TGCAGTGCTAGCAGGGCTAGCACAGATACGCAGTATTTT
.,.,TRBJ2-2,TRBV5-1,CASNLEQGTNTGELFF,TGCGCCAGCAACTTGGAACAGGGAACCAACACCGGGGAGCTGTTTTTT
few,.,TRBJ1-1,TRBV6-1,CASSEFLGGTEAFF,TGTGCCAGCAGTGAATTTCTGGGGGGCACTGAAGCTTTCTTT
.,TRBD2,TRBJ2-1,TRBV15,CATSKDGLAGNHEQFF,TGCGCCACCAGCAAAGACGGACTAGCGGGCAATCATGAGCAGTTCTTC